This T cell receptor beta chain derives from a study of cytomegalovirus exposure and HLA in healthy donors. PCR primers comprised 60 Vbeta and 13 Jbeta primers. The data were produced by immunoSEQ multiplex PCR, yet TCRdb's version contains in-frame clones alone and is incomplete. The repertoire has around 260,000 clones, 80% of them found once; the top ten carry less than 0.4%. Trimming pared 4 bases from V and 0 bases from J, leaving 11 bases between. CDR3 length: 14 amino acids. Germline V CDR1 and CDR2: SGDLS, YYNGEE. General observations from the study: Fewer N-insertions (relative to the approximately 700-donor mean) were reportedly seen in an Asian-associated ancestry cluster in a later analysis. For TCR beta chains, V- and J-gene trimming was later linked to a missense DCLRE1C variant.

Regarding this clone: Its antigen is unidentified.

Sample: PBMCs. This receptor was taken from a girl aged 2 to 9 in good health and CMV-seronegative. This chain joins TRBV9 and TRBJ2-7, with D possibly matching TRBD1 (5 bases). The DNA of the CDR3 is TGTGCCAGCAGCATTAGTGGGGCCTCCTACGAGCAGTACTTC. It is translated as CASSISGASYEQYF.